This passage covers 29 T cell receptor beta chains from one sample sequenced in a study of prognosis after radiotherapy for stage I lung cancer. Two-round multiplex PCR, the amplification method, yielded TCR beta CDR3 from genomic DNA. First-round PCR amplification was performed with primers specific to each TRBV and TRBJ gene. One entry per CDR3 protein results from TCRdb running MiXCR on the multiplex PCR reads. The sample lists over 11,000 distinct CDR3 sequences; about 60% were seen once. The sequenced sample was PBMCs, obtained before or after stereotactic body radiation therapy (not recorded which). The receptors were gathered from a donor over 45 with non-small cell lung cancer.

The chain joins TRBV11-2 to TRBJ1-3; 8 bases match TRBD1. The CDR3 spans 17 residues. CDR1 and CDR2 from the germline V gene are SGHAT and FQNNGV. After removal of 0 bases from V and 4 bases from J, the junction contained 8 bases not matched to a gene. This chain's CDR3 is CASSLDSPTGAGNTIYF. The CDR3 nucleotides are TGTGCCAGCAGCTTAGATTCCCCGACAGGGGCGGGAAACACCATATATTTT. Full variable domain (rest looked up from reference TRBV11-2 and TRBJ1-3): EAGVAQSPRYKIIEKRQSVAFWCNPISGHATLYWYQQILGQGPKLLIQFQNNGVVDDSQLPKDRFSAERLKGVDSTLKIQPAKLEDSAVYLCASSLDSPTGAGNTIYFGEGSWLTVV.

This clonotype has only a few counts. A read error likely explains this, since a far larger clone differs by one base. The V gene is TRBV6-1, the J gene TRBJ2-7; a weak D match, TRBD2 (5 bases). CDR1 MNHNS and CDR2 SASEGT come from the germline V gene. The CDR3 is 13 residues long. Trimming removed 7 bases from V and 2 bases from J, with 12 bases in between. The CDR3, as DNA: TGTGCCAGCATTTCCAGACTAACCTACGAGCAGTACTTC. Protein product: CASISRLTYEQYF.

This clonotype was found many times. The chain recombines TRBV7-9 with TRBJ2-1, with TRBD2 identical over 11 bases. The ends lost 5 bases at V and 1 base at J; junction bases unmatched: 4. The V gene's germline CDR1 is SEHNR and CDR2 FQNEAQ (reference sequence). There are 16 residues in the CDR3. The CDR3: CASSLLAGVSYNEQFF. For the CDR3, the DNA is TGTGCCAGCAGCCTACTAGCGGGAGTATCCTACAATGAGCAGTTCTTC. The full variable domain, completed using reference TRBV7-9 and TRBJ2-1, is DTGVSQNPRHKITKRGQNVTFRCDPISEHNRLYWYRQTLGQGPEFLTYFQNEAQLEKSRLLSDRFSAERPKGSFSTLEIQRTEQGDSAMYLCASSLLAGVSYNEQFFGPGTRLTVL.

This clonotype turned up a few times. A single base is all that separates this from a far larger clone, so a read error is likely. The V call is TRBV6-5, the J call TRBJ2-6; 9 bases fit TRBD2. CDR1 MNHEY and CDR2 SVGAGI come from the germline V gene. The CDR3 totals 18 residues. V lost 6 bases, J lost 0 bases, and 9 bases stayed unmatched. CDR3 DNA sequence: TGTGCCAGCAGATACACGACTAGCGGAGGCTCTGGGGCCAACGTCCTGACTTTC. It translates to CASRYTTSGGSGANVLTF.

The gene calls are TRBV6-1 and TRBJ1-1, with TRBD1 matching over 9 bases. The CDR3 is made up of 14 amino acids. The J segment lost 10 bases and the V segment lost 6 bases, leaving 12 bases of the junction unmatched. Looked up from germline, CDR1 is MNHNS and CDR2 is SASEGT. CDR3 loop: CASSEFRDRAGAFF. In DNA, the CDR3 is TGTGCCAGCAGCGAATTCCGGGACAGGGCTGGAGCTTTCTTT.

In this sample, this clonotype is medium-sized (0.01 to 0.1%). The CDR3 region is CSARGAGATSYEQYF. In DNA, the CDR3 is TGCAGTGCTAGAGGCGCGGGAGCTACTTCCTACGAGCAGTACTTC. The rearrangement links TRBV20-1 to TRBJ2-7; 7 bases align to TRBD2. The length of the CDR3 is 15 residues. V dropped 1 base and J dropped 1; count of bases not matched to a gene: 7. Germline assignment: CDR1 DFQATT and CDR2 SNEGSKA (reference sequence).

This chain uses TRBV20-1 with TRBJ2-1; no firm D call. The CDR3 runs to 11 residues. With 2 bases removed from V and 9 bases from J, the gap between germline ends came to 8 bases. CDR1 DFQATT and CDR2 SNEGSKA come from the germline V gene (reference sequence). This chain's CDR3 is CSARHGVEQFF. Written as DNA, the CDR3 is TGCAGTGCTAGACATGGAGTTGAGCAGTTCTTC.

This clonotype occurred a few times. This rearrangement joins TRBV7-3 to TRBJ2-1; 10 positions agree with TRBD2. The CDR3 has 15 residues. Trimming removed 4 bases from V and 3 bases from J; junction bases left unmatched: 3. In germline, CDR1 is SGHTA, CDR2 FQGTGA. The CDR3 nucleotides are TGTGCCAGCAGCTCCCTAGCGGGAGTCTACAATGAGCAGTTCTTC. Translated: CASSSLAGVYNEQFF.

The chain recombines TRBV7-2 with TRBJ2-2; D is possibly TRBD1 or TRBD2 (7 bases each). Looked up from germline, CDR1 is SGHTA and CDR2 is FQGNSA. Trimming shortened V by 5 bases and J by 7 bases, and 20 bases separated the two germline ends. This CDR3 region has 16 residues. The CDR3 here is CASSPPGGRVVGELFF. The CDR3 DNA reads TGTGCCAGCAGCCCCCCAGGGGGGAGGGTGGTCGGGGAGCTGTTTTTT.

This clonotype was seen ten or more times. This sequence joins TRBV6-2 or TRBV6-3 and TRBJ1-5; the D gene is possibly TRBD1 (5 bases). Trimming cost V 8 bases and J 5 bases, with 13 bases left between them. CDR1 MNHEY and CDR2 SVGEGT come from the germline V gene. The CDR3 covers 13 residues. The CDR3 is CASLSGLDQPQHF. The CDR3 bases are TGTGCCAGCCTATCAGGGCTCGATCAGCCCCAGCATTTT.

On this clonotype itself: The junction shows a germline mismatch at one end, possibly a read error. The gene calls are TRBV19 and TRBJ1-1, with 11 nucleotides matching TRBD1. Germline loops: CDR1 LNHDA, CDR2 SQIVND (reference sequence). The CDR3 is made up of 15 amino acids. The DNA of the CDR3 is TGTGCCAGTAGGGGGACAGGGGGGATGAACACTGAATCTTTCTTT. It encodes CASRGTGGMNTESFF.

V gene TRBV30 combines with J gene TRBJ1-2, with D perhaps matching TRBD1 (5 bases). Germline CDR1 and CDR2: GTSNPN and SVGIG (reference sequence). The CDR3 has 11 residues. V lost 3 bases, J lost 6 bases, and 8 bases lay in between. The CDR3: CAWRGVHGYTF. CDR3 nucleotide sequence: TGTGCCTGGAGGGGGGTGCATGGCTACACCTTC. The variable domain in full, with the rest retrieved from reference TRBV30 and TRBJ1-2, is SQTIHQWPATLVQPVGSPLSLECTVEGTSNPNLYWYRQAAGRGLQLLFYSVGIGQISSEVPQNLSASRPQDRQFILSSKKLLLSDSGFYLCAWRGVHGYTFGSGTRLTVV.

The chain has TRBV11-2 and TRBJ2-3, with 9 bases matching TRBD2. V gave up 1 base and J gave up 2 bases; unmatched junction bases: 4. The CDR3 has 16 residues. The germline CDR1 and CDR2 sequences are SGHAT and FQNNGV. CDR3 sequence reads: CASSLGLAESTDTQYF. CDR3 coding DNA: TGTGCCAGCAGCTTAGGACTAGCGGAGTCCACAGATACGCAGTATTTT.

The V call is TRBV6-2 or TRBV6-3, the J call TRBJ1-2; TRBD1 is a possible D gene (6 bases). Germline CDR1 reads MNHEY; CDR2 reads SVGEGT. Trimming cost V 2 bases and J 10 bases, with 20 bases left between them. The CDR3 has 15 residues. CDR3 in DNA: TGTGCCAGCAGTTACGATTTTTGGGGGGCTAGTGTCTACACCTTC. Its protein is CASSYDFWGASVYTF.

This clonotype is labeled as medium-sized. V and J are TRBV7-8 and TRBJ2-7, with TRBD2 identical over 10 bases. Losses at the gene ends were 3 bases for V and 6 bases for J; bases not matched to a gene: 5. Germline V gene lookup returns CDR1 SGHVS and CDR2 FQNEAQ. The CDR3 is made up of 14 amino acids. The CDR3 DNA follows: TGTGCCAGCAGCTTGTCTAGCGGGAGATTCGAGCAGTACTTC. Encoded protein: CASSLSSGRFEQYF.

The rearrangement links TRBV24-1 to TRBJ2-2; 8 bases line up with TRBD2. Per germline, CDR1 KGHDR and CDR2 SFDVKD. CDR3 length: 19 amino acids. J was trimmed by 6 bases and V by 12 bases; bases with no gene match: 26. The CDR3 DNA reads as TGTGCCGTCCAGAGGTGGGATGGCGGGAGGCGTCACGGATCCGGGGAGCTGTTTTTT. Encoded protein: CAVQRWDGGRRHGSGELFF.

This clonotype has ten or more counts. Just one base apart from a much larger clone, this may be a read error. J is TRBJ2-3 and V is TRBV6-1; D gene uncertain. The CDR3 spans 13 residues. Germline V gene sequence: CDR1 MNHNS, CDR2 SASEGT. Written as DNA, the CDR3 is TGTGCCAGCAGTCCGGAGTTCACAGATACGCGGTATTTT. It encodes CASSPEFTDTRYF.

This clonotype was seen ten or more times. This sequence joins TRBV18 and TRBJ2-3, with D uncertain. Trimming shortened V by 2 bases and J by 7 bases, and 16 bases separated the two germline ends. The germline V gene has CDR1 KGHSH and CDR2 LQKENI. This CDR3 spans 15 amino acids. The CDR3 reads CASSPGNTPPNTQYF. CDR3 coding DNA: TGTGCCAGCTCACCAGGGAACACGCCGCCCAATACGCAGTATTTT.

This chain connects TRBV6-2 or TRBV6-3 to TRBJ2-2; 7 bases map to TRBD2. V gave up 0 bases and J gave up 10 bases; unmatched junction bases: 14. The CDR3 covers 17 residues. Germline-derived CDR1 and CDR2 are MNHEY and SVGEGT. DNA for the CDR3: TGTGCCAGCAGTTACTCGAGCGGGATGGCCGGCAGTATGGAGCTGTTTTTT. Its protein product is CASSYSSGMAGSMELFF.

This clonotype was observed a single time. The junction shows a germline mismatch at one end, possibly a read error. V gene TRBV7-3 combines with J gene TRBJ2-3; D gene uncertain. The CDR3 has 12 residues. Per germline, CDR1 SGHTA and CDR2 FQGTGA. The DNA for the CDR3 is TGTGCCATCAGCCCAACGGGTGATACGCAGTATTTT. Its translation is CAISPTGDTQYF.

This clonotype appeared a few times. The rearrangement uses TRBV12-3 or TRBV12-4 and TRBJ2-3; D gene unclear. The V gene lost 5 bases and the J gene lost 8 bases, with 8 bases spanning the gap. This CDR3 has 11 amino acids. The CDR3 region is CASSPGVTQYF. CDR3 bases: TGTGCCAGCAGTCCAGGAGTTACGCAGTATTTT.

This clonotype was observed many times. The rearrangement links TRBV20-1 to TRBJ1-2; possible D gene TRBD1, 6 bases. Germline V gives CDR1 DFQATT, CDR2 SNEGSKA (reference sequence). V was clipped by 7 bases and J by 4 bases, with 16 bases between them. This CDR3 contains 13 residues. Written as DNA, the CDR3 is TGCAGTGTTCGCTCGGACAGCACCTATGGCTACACCTTC. Translated: CSVRSDSTYGYTF.

For this clonotype: With only one base between it and a far larger clone, this is likely a read error. The chain is built from TRBV5-1 and TRBJ1-1; D call uncertain. Germline CDR1 and CDR2: SGHRS and YFSETQ. The CDR3 spans 12 residues. CDR3 sequence (DNA): TGCGCCAGCCCCGGGTCGAATTCACCCCTCAACTTT. Translation: CASPGSNSPLNF.

J is TRBJ1-2 and V is TRBV6-2 or TRBV6-3; the D is unclear. Trimming shortened V by 7 bases and J by 8 bases, and 14 bases separated the two germline ends. Per germline, CDR1 MNHEY and CDR2 SVGEGT. This CDR3 has 12 amino acids. CDR3 region: CASMVTTSGYTF. The CDR3 DNA is TGTGCCAGCATGGTGACAACCTCGGGCTACACCTTC.

By sample share, this clonotype is medium-sized. The chain links TRBV7-8 to TRBJ1-6, with a weak D call TRBD1 (5 bases). Germline CDR1 and CDR2: SGHVS and FQNEAQ. V was clipped by 1 base and J by 8 bases, with 6 bases between them. The CDR3 consists of 13 residues. The CDR3 region is CASSLGDYSPLHF. The DNA of the CDR3 is TGTGCCAGCAGCTTAGGGGACTATTCACCCCTCCACTTT.

Regarding this clonotype: One base separates it from a far larger clone, so it is likely a read error. This sequence joins TRBV6-6 and TRBJ2-2; the D is unclear. Germline-derived CDR1 and CDR2 are MNHNY and SVGAGI (reference sequence). The CDR3 totals 16 residues. V gave up 0 bases and J gave up 4 bases, with 12 bases separating them. The CDR3 sequence is CASSYSGLLTTGELFF. The CDR3 DNA reads TGTGCCAGCAGTTACTCTGGGCTTCTGACCACCGGGGAGCTGTTTTTT.

This clonotype is categorized as medium-sized. The chain uses TRBV7-2 and TRBJ2-7, with 10 bases that match TRBD2. The CDR3 sequence is 17 residues long. Trimming took 5 bases from V and 0 from J; bases not matched to a gene: 10. Germline V gene lookup returns CDR1 SGHTA and CDR2 FQGNSA. The CDR3 DNA reads TGTGCCAGCAGCAAAAAAACTAGCGGGGTAAGCTCCTACGAGCAGTACTTC. It is translated as CASSKKTSGVSSYEQYF. The whole variable domain, filled in from reference TRBV7-2 and TRBJ2-7, reads GAGVSQSPSNKVTEKGKDVELRCDPISGHTALYWYRQSLGQGLEFLIYFQGNSAPDKSGLPSDRFSAERTGGSVSTLTIQRTQQEDSAVYLCASSKKTSGVSSYEQYFGPGTRLTVT.

In this sample, this clonotype turned up many times. J is TRBJ2-5 and V is TRBV2, with 11 positions matching TRBD2. CDR3 length: 15 amino acids. V gave up 1 base and J gave up 4 bases; unmatched junction bases: 2. Germline values: CDR1 SNHLY, CDR2 FYNNEI. The CDR3 loop reads CASSEGLAGGETQYF. CDR3 DNA sequence: TGTGCCAGCAGTGAAGGTCTAGCGGGAGGAGAGACCCAGTACTTC.

This clonotype ranks as medium-sized (0.01 to 0.1%). V and J are TRBV5-1 and TRBJ2-3; unclear D gene. V lost 5 bases and J 0 bases, leaving 10 bases between the germline ends. This CDR3 is 14 amino acids long. Germline CDR1 and CDR2: SGHRS and YFSETQ. The CDR3 DNA follows: TGCGCCAGCAGAGAGGCGACTAGCACAGATACGCAGTATTTT. This translates into CASREATSTDTQYF.